The TCR beta chain described here comes from a study of tissue T cells after allogeneic stem cell transplantation. Overall study findings and caveats: Tissue-detected TCR repertoire was only partly captured by blood and spleen T cells.

The repertoire was sequenced with immunoSEQ multiplex PCR; TCRdb's copy has only in-frame clones and lacks some. The sample carries around 9,100 clones, 56% recorded once. Notes on this clone: Its antigen is unknown.

The germline V and J ends were trimmed by 2 bases and 6 bases, with 15 bases remaining between them. Per the germline V gene, CDR1 is KGHSH and CDR2 is LQKENI. The CDR3 is made up of 15 amino acids. The source material was tissue from the jejunum, sampled at autopsy. The chain has TRBV18 and TRBJ2-3; D possibly matches TRBD1 or TRBD2 (5 bases each). This TCR was sampled from an older female donor with lung cancer. This CDR3 is CASSPRDLRGDTQYF. CDR3 coding DNA: TGTGCCAGCTCACCAAGGGACCTACGAGGGGATACGCAGTATTTT.